The sequence of this T cell receptor (beta chain) was determined in a study of blood T cell repertoires in COVID-19. Across the whole study: Samples came from the United States, Italy and Spain, spanning acute and convalescent COVID-19. The analysed material was cDNA or gDNA that came from T cells, B-cell-depleted T cells, or PBMCs.

This CDR3 comprises 14 residues. The V end was cut by 7 bases, the J end by 1 base, with 17 bases between. The germline V gene encodes CDR1 SQVTM and CDR2 ANQGSEA. Per the original data handling: Reference gene primer amplification gave estimated nucleated cell counts. Sequencing was performed with immunoSEQ multiplex PCR; in TCRdb, only in-frame clones are kept and a portion is missing. V, J and clone size are taken as reported in that table, and D and trimming were inferred from the DNA itself. The table has around 130,000 clones, around 76% seen once. The sample consisted of peripheral blood. The V call is TRBV29-1, the J call TRBJ2-7, with D possibly matching TRBD2 (6 bases). The TCR was taken from a human donor in a cohort sampled during active COVID-19. CDR3: CSASGPGVSYEQYF. Written as DNA, the CDR3 is TGCAGCGCCTCTGGTCCGGGGGTTTCCTACGAGCAGTACTTC.